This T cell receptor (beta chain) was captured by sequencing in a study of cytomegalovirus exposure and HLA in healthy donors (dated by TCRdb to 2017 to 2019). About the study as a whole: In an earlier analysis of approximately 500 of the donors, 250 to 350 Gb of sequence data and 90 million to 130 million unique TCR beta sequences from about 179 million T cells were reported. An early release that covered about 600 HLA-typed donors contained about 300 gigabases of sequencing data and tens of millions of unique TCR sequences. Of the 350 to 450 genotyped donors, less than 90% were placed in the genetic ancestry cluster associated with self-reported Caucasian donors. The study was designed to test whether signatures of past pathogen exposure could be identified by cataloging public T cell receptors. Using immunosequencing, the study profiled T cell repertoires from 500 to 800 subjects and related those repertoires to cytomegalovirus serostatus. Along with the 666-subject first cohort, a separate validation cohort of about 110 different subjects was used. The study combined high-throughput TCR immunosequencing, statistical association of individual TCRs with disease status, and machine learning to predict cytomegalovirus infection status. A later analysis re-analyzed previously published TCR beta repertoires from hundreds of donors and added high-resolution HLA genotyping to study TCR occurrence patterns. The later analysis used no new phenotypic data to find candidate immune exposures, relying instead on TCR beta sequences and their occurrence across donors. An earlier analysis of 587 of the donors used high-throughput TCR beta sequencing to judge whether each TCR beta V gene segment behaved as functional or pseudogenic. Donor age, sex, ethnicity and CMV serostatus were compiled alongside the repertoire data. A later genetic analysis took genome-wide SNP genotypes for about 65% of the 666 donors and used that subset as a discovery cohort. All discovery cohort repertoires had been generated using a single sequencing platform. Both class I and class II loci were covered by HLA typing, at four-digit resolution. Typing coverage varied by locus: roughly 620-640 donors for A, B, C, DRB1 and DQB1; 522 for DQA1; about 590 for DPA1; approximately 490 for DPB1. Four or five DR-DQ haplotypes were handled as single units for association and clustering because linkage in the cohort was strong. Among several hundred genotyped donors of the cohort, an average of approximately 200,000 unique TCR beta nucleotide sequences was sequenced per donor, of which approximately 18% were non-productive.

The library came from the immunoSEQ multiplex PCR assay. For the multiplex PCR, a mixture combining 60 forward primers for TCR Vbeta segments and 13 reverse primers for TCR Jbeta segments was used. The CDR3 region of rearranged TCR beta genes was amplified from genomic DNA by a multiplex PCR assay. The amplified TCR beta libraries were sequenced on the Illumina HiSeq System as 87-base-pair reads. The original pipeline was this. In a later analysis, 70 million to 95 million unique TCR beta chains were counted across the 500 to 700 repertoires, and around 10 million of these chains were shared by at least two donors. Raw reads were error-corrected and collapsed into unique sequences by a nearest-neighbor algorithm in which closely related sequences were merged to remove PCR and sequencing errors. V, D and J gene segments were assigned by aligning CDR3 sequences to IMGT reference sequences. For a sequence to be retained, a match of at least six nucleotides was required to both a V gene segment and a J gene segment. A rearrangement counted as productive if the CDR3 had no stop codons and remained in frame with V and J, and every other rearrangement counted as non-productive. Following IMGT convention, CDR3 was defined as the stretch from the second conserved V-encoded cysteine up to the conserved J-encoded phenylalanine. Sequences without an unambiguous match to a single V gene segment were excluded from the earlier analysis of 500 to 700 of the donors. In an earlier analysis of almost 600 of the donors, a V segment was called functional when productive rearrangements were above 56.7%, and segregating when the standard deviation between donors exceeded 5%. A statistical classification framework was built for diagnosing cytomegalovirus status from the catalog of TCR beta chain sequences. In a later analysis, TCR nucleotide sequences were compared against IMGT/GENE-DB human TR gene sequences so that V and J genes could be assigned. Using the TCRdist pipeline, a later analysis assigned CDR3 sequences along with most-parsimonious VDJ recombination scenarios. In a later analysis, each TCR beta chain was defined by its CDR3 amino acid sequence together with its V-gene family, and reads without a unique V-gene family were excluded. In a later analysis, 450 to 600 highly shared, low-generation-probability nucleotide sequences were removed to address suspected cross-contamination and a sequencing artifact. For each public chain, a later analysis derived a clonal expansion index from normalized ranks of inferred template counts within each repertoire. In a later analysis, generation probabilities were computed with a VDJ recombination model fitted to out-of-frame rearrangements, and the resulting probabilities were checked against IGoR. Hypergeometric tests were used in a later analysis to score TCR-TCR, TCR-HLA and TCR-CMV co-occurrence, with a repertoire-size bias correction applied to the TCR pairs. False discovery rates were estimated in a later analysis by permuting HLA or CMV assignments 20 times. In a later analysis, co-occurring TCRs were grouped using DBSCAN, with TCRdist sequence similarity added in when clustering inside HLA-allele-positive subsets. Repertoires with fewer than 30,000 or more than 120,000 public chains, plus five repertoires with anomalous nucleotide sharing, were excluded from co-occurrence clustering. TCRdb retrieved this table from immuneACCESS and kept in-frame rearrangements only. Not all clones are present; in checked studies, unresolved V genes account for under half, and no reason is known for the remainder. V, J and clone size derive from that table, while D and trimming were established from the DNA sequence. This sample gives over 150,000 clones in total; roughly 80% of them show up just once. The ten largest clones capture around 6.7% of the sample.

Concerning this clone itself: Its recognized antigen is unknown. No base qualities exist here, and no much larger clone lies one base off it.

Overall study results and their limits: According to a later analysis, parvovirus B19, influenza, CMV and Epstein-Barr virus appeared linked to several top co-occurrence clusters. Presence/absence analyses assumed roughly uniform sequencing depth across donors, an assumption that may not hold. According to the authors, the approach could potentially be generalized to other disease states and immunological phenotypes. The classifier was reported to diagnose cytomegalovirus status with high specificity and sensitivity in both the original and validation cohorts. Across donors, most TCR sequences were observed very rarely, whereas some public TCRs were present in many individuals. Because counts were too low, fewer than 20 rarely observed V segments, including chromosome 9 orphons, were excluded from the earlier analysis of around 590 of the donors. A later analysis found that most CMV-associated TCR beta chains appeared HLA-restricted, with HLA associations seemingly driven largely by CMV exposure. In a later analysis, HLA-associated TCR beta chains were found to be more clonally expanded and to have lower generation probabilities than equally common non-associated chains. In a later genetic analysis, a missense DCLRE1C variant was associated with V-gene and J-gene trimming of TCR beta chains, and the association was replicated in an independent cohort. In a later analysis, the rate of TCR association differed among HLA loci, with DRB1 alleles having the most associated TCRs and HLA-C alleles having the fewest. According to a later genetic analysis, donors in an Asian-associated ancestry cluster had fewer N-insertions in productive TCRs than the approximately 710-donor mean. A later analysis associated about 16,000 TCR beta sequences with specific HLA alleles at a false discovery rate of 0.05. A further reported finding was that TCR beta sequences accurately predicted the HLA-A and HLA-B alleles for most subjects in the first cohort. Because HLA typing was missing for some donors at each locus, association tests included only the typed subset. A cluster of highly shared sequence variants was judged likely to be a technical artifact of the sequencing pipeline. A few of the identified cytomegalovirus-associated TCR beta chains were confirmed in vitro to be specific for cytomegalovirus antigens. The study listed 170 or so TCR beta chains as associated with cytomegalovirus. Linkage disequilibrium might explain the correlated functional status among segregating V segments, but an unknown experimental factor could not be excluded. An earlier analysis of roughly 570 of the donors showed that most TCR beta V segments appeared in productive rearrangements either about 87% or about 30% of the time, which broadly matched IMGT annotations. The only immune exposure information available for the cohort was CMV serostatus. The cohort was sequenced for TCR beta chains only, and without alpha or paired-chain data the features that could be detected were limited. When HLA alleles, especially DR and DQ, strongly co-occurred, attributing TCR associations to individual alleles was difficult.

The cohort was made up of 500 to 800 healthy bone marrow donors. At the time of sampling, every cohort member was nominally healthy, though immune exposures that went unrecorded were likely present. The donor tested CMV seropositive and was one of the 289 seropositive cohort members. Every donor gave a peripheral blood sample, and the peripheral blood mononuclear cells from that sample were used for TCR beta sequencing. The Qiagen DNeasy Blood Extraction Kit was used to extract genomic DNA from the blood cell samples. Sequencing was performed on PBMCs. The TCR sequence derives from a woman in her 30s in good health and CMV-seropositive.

The DNA reads TGTGCCAGCAGCTTATATACTGGGGGCGGAACAGATACGCAGTATTTT. Its product reads: CASSLYTGGGTDTQYF. The rearranged chain carries TRBV7-9 and TRBJ2-3; the best D guess is TRBD1, with 6 bases matching. Taken from the germline V gene (reference sequence), the CDR1 and CDR2 loops are SEHNR and FQNEAQ. V drops 2 bases and J drops 3 bases, leaving 15 bases in between. From the cysteine through the phenylalanine, the CDR3 covers 16 amino acids. Left in the record is the CDR3 DNA by itself, 48 bases read in frame from the first base.